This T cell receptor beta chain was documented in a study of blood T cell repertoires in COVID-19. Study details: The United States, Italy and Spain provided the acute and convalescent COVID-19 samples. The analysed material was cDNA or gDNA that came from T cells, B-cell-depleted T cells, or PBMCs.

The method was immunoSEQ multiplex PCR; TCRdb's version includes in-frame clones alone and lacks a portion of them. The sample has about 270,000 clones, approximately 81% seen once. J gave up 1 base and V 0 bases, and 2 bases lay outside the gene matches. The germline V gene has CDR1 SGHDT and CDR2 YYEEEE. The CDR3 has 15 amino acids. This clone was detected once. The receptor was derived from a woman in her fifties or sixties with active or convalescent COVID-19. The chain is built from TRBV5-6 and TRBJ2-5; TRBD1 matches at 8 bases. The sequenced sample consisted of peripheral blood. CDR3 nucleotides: TGTGCCAGCAGCTTGGTGGACAGGGCCCAAGAGACCCAGTACTTC. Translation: CASSLVDRAQETQYF.